This T cell receptor beta chain is from a study of T-cell memory formation after mild COVID-19. Overall study context: The TCR clusters were mostly specific to one donor.

The trim removed 6 bases at V and 5 bases at J, leaving 6 bases unmatched. The CDR3 has 15 residues. Study-level findings and limits: Memory sampled before infection contained some responding clones, suggesting cross-reactive memory joined. Contracting CD4+ clones were located mainly in CM and EM, and CD8+ clones in EMRA.

TCRdb itself ran the 5' RACE reads through MiXCR, one entry per CDR3 protein. In the table there are around 200,000 distinct CDR3 sequences, roughly 27% of which are singletons. For this clonotype: Its matching antigen is unknown.

This TCR was sampled from an adult woman who had mild COVID-19 (a few samples of this study predate the infection). Cell type and time point are not known. Source material: PBMCs or a T cell subset sorted from them (not recorded which). V and J are TRBV12-3 or TRBV12-4 and TRBJ2-2, with 10 bases identical to TRBD1. The DNA of the CDR3 is TGTGCCAGCAGCCTGTCGGGACAGGGGACCGGGGAGCTGTTTTTT. It encodes CASSLSGQGTGELFF.